This T cell receptor (beta chain) was profiled in a study of blood T cell repertoires in COVID-19. Whole-study context: Whether acute or convalescent, the COVID-19 samples came from the United States, Italy and Spain.

As handled by the study authors: It was from reference gene primer amplification that nucleated cell counts were estimated. The assay was immunoSEQ multiplex PCR, and TCRdb's table has in-frame clones only and misses some. That table gives V, J and clone size, and the DNA gave D and trimming. This sample has approximately 58,000 clones; around nine tenths occur once, and the top ten carry 3% to 3.5%. Germline-derived CDR1 and CDR2 are KGHSH and LQKENI. The CDR3 has 15 residues. After removal of 2 bases from V and 0 bases from J, the junction contained 0 bases not matched to a gene. This chain uses TRBV18 with TRBJ2-2; 7 bases agree with TRBD1. The specimen was peripheral blood. This TCR derives from a human donor in a cohort sampled during active COVID-19. CDR3 DNA sequence: TGTGCCAGCTCACCAGACAGGGCGAACACCGGGGAGCTGTTTTTT. This codes for CASSPDRANTGELFF.